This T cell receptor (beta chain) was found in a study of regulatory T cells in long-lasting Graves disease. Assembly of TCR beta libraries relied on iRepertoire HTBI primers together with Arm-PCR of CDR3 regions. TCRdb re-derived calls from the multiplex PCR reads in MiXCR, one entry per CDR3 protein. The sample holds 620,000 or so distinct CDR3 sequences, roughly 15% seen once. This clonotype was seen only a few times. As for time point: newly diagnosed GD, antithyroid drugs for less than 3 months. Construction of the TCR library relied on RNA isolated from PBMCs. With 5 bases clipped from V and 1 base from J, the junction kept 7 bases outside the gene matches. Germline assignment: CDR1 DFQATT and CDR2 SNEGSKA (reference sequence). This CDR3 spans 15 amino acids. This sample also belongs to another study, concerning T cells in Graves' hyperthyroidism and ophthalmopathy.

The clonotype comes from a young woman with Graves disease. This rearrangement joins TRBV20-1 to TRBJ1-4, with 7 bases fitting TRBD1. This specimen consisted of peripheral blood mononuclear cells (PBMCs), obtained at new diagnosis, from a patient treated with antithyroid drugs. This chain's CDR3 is CSADRNRGTNEKLFF. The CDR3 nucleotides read TGCAGTGCTGACCGCAACAGGGGAACTAATGAAAAACTGTTTTTT.